Listed here are 11 T cell receptor beta chains from one sample, sequenced in a study of shared clonotypes between healthy human individuals. Measured with immunoSEQ multiplex PCR; TCRdb has only the in-frame clones, and not every one. Of roughly 2.5 million clones detected, around 94% appear once; the ten largest clones hold over 0.12%. Input material: naive CD4+ T cells sorted from blood. Subset noted: CD45RA+ positively selected. These receptors were taken from a young man in good health.

The chain links TRBV4-1 to TRBJ1-3; D is perhaps TRBD1 (6 bases). CDR3 length equals 16 residues. Trimming pared 0 bases from V and 4 bases from J, leaving 13 bases between. From germline, CDR1 is MGHRA and CDR2 YSYEKL. In DNA, the CDR3 is TGCGCCAGCAGCCAAGAACAGGGACTAAGGGGAAACACCATATATTTT. It specifies CASSQEQGLRGNTIYF.

In nucleotides, the CDR3 is TGTGCCAGCAGTTCCACTAGCTGGGCCAACGTCCTGACTTTC. It is translated as CASSSTSWANVLTF. The chain links TRBV6-5 to TRBJ2-6; perhaps TRBD2 as D (6 bases). Trimming removed 4 bases at V and 5 bases at J, with 9 bases between. Per germline, CDR1 MNHEY and CDR2 SVGAGI. The CDR3 length is 14 residues.

Notes on this clone: The same CDR3 arises from other DNA sequences in this sample as well. V and J are TRBV28 and TRBJ2-3, with 8 bases aligning to TRBD2. The germline CDR1 and CDR2 sequences are MDHEN and SYDVKM. The CDR3 runs to 15 residues. V shed 5 bases and J 1 base; nucleotides not matched to a gene: 5. In DNA, the CDR3 is TGTGCCAGCAGTCCTCGGGGGGGTGGCACAGATACGCAGTATTTT. Translating gives CASSPRGGGTDTQYF. Supplemented by reference TRBV28 and TRBJ2-3, the full variable domain reads DVKVTQSSRYLVKRTGEKVFLECVQDMDHENMFWYRQDPGLGLRLIYFSYDVKMKEKGDIPEGYSVSREKKERFSLILESASTNQTSMYLCASSPRGGGTDTQYFGPGTRLTVL.

The rearrangement links TRBV25-1 to TRBJ2-3; 11 bases match TRBD2. The CDR3 consists of 16 residues. With V trimmed by 3 bases and J by 4 bases, 6 bases remained unmatched. Germline values: CDR1 MGHDK, CDR2 SYGVNS. This CDR3 reads CASSDKLAGVSDTQYF. CDR3 nucleotides: TGTGCCAGCAGTGACAAACTAGCGGGAGTATCAGATACGCAGTATTTT.

Turning to this clone: The sample has other DNA sequences that encode this CDR3 too. The chain employs TRBV7-8 and TRBJ2-2; D is ambiguous. CDR3 length: 14 residues. Trimming took off 2 bases at V and 2 bases at J, with 6 bases between the two ends. Germline-derived CDR1 and CDR2 are SGHVS and FQNEAQ. The CDR3 loop is CASSLSPNTGELFF. The CDR3 bases are TGTGCCAGCAGCTTATCGCCTAACACCGGGGAGCTGTTTTTT. Full variable domain (outside the CDR3, taken from reference TRBV7-8 and TRBJ2-2): GAGVSQSPRYKVAKRGQDVALRCDPISGHVSLFWYQQALGQGPEFLTYFQNEAQLDKSGLPSDRFFAERPEGSVSTLKIQRTQQEDSAVYLCASSLSPNTGELFFGEGSRLTVL.

The chain is built from TRBV7-9 and TRBJ1-5; D may be TRBD1 (5 bases). The CDR3 is 15 amino acids. Trimming removed 5 bases at V and 4 bases at J, with 15 bases between. Germline CDR1 SEHNR, CDR2 FQNEAQ (reference sequence). DNA for the CDR3: TGTGCCAGCAGCCAAGCCGGGACTCAAAATCAGCCCCAGCATTTT. Protein product: CASSQAGTQNQPQHF.

This chain links TRBV4-2 with TRBJ2-5; 11 positions agree with TRBD2. Germline lookup yields CDR1 LGHNA and CDR2 YNFKEQ. The junction had 10 bases not matched to a gene; V was cut back by 4 bases and J by 0 bases. The CDR3 spans 18 residues. CDR3 sequence (DNA): TGTGCCAGCAGCCCCCGGGGACTAGCGGTCTTGTACCAAGAGACCCAGTACTTC. As protein: CASSPRGLAVLYQETQYF.

V is TRBV30 and J is TRBJ1-6; no clear D gene. Germline CDR1 GTSNPN, CDR2 SVGIG (reference sequence). Trimming pared 4 bases from V and 0 bases from J, leaving 10 bases between. The CDR3 contains 15 residues. The CDR3 is CAWTSMDSYNSPLHF. The DNA of the CDR3 is TGTGCCTGGACTTCTATGGACTCCTATAATTCACCCCTCCACTTT.

The rearrangement uses TRBV7-9 and TRBJ1-5; D is unclear. The CDR3 totals 15 residues. From germline, CDR1 is SEHNR and CDR2 FQNEAQ (reference sequence). The V end lost 4 bases, the J end lost 4 bases, and 14 bases lay between the germline ends. The CDR3 DNA follows: TGTGCCAGCAGCTCCACCCAGGCGGGGAATCAGCCCCAGCATTTT. This translates into CASSSTQAGNQPQHF.

This rearrangement joins TRBV6-6 to TRBJ2-5; D perhaps matches TRBD1 (5 bases). Germline assignment: CDR1 MNHNY and CDR2 SVGAGI (reference sequence). This CDR3 contains 14 residues. The V end was cut by 0 bases, the J end by 7 bases, with 12 bases between. This CDR3 reads CASSYSTAKGTQYF. Here the CDR3 DNA reads TGTGCCAGCAGTTACTCGACAGCTAAGGGGACCCAGTACTTC.

The chain uses TRBV2 and TRBJ2-1, with D possibly TRBD2 on 6 matching bases. Trimming pared 10 bases from V and 12 bases from J, leaving 16 bases between. CDR3 size: 11 residues. Germline assignment: CDR1 SNHLY and CDR2 FYNNEI. CDR3 in DNA: TGTGCCACCCAGCCGGAGGGCCGGCAGTTCTTC. Protein: CATQPEGRQFF.